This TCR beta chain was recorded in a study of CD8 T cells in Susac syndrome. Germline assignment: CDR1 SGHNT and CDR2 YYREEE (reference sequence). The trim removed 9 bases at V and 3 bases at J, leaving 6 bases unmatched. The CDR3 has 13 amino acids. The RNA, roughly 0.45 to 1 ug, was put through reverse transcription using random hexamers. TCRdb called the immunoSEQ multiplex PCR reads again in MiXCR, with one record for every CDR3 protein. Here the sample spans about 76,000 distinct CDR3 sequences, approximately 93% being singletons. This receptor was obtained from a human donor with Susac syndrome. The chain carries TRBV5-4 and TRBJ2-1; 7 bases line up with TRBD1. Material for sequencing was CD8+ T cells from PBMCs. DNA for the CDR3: TGTGCCATCTGGGACAGCAGCTACAATGAGCAGTTCTTC. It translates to CAIWDSSYNEQFF.